What follows are 16 T cell receptor beta chains derived from one specimen sequenced in a study of technical replicates of blood from a handful of donors (dated by TCRdb to the late 2010s). The library relied on the immunoSEQ multiplex PCR assay. TCRdb re-hosts the immuneACCESS table, in-frame sequences only. Its copies lack some clones; in the studies checked, an unresolved V gene accounts for under half of them, and the cause for the rest is not known. Counted in this sample were tens of thousands of clones; about 91% of them appeared once. More than 4% of the sample goes to the ten largest clones. The source material was PBMCs. The receptors come from a human donor in good health. Some clones in this sample may be carry-over from other donors' samples.

The V call is TRBV19, the J call TRBJ2-3; 9 positions agree with TRBD2. The CDR3 sequence is 15 residues long. The germline CDR1 and CDR2 sequences are LNHDA and SQIVND (reference sequence). The V gene end was trimmed by 9 bases and the J gene end by 4 bases; junction bases not matched to a gene: 11. In DNA, the CDR3 is TGTGCCAGCGGGCCTTGGGCGGGGGGGCCAGATACGCAGTATTTT. Translating it yields CASGPWAGGPDTQYF.

The chain employs TRBV6-5 and TRBJ2-1; TRBD2 is a possible D gene (6 bases). The CDR3 is 15 amino acids. CDR1 and CDR2 (germline): MNHEY, SVGAGI. The V gene lost 2 bases and the J gene lost 1 base, with 9 bases spanning the gap. The CDR3 DNA follows: TGTGCCAGCAGTTACGGCGGGGATTCCTACAATGAGCAGTTCTTC. It is translated as CASSYGGDSYNEQFF.

The V gene is TRBV5-1, the J gene TRBJ1-4; D gene ambiguous. The V gene's germline CDR1 is SGHRS and CDR2 YFSETQ. The length of the CDR3 is 16 residues. V lost 4 bases and J lost 0, with 13 bases in between. Here the CDR3 reads CASSLPSGATNEKLFF. The CDR3, as DNA: TGCGCCAGCAGCCTTCCCTCCGGAGCAACTAATGAAAAACTGTTTTTT.

The J gene is TRBJ2-7, the V gene TRBV27, with TRBD1 matching over 9 bases. The length of the CDR3 is 14 residues. V trimming: 8 bases; J trimming: 6 bases; junction bases outside the gene matches: 11. Germline-derived CDR1 and CDR2 are MNHEY and SMNVEV (reference sequence). The CDR3 here is CASYRDRDVGEQYF. Written as DNA, the CDR3 is TGTGCCAGCTATCGGGACAGGGACGTTGGCGAGCAGTACTTC.

The chain links TRBV7-6 to TRBJ1-6; 9 bases line up with TRBD1. V shed 6 bases and J 7 bases; nucleotides not matched to a gene: 7. The CDR3 loop spans 15 amino acids. Per the germline V gene, CDR1 is SGHVS and CDR2 is FNYEAQ. The CDR3 nucleotides read TGTGCCAGCAGGCCGGGACAGGGACTCAATTCACCCCTCCACTTT. Amino acid sequence: CASRPGQGLNSPLHF.

The chain is built from TRBV5-4 and TRBJ2-7; TRBD2 aligns across 7 bases. In germline, CDR1 is SGHNT, CDR2 YYREEE (reference sequence). The CDR3 has 17 residues. V was pared by 5 bases and J by 0 bases, with 14 bases of the junction left unmatched. The CDR3 sequence is CASSVRGPSGISYEQYF. The CDR3 DNA reads TGTGCCAGCAGTGTTAGAGGGCCTAGCGGAATCTCCTACGAGCAGTACTTC.

The rearrangement joins TRBV5-1 to TRBJ1-4; TRBD1 is a possible D gene (5 bases). The CDR3 has 15 residues. Per the germline V gene, CDR1 is SGHRS and CDR2 is YFSETQ. V gave up 0 bases and J gave up 3 bases, with 9 bases separating them. CDR3 DNA sequence: TGCGCCAGCAGCTTGGATACAGGTCCTAATGAAAAACTGTTTTTT. Translated: CASSLDTGPNEKLFF.

This rearrangement joins TRBV4-3 to TRBJ1-2, with TRBD1 as a possible D gene (5 bases). CDR3 length equals 14 residues. Germline loops: CDR1 LGHNA, CDR2 YSLEER. Trimming took off 0 bases at V and 2 bases at J, with 7 bases between the two ends. CDR3 loop: CASSQERGNYGYTF. CDR3 DNA: TGCGCCAGCAGCCAAGAAAGGGGAAACTATGGCTACACCTTC.

The chain links TRBV27 to TRBJ2-7; D might be TRBD1 (6 bases). The length of the CDR3 is 17 residues. Trimming shortened V by 3 bases and J by 2 bases, and 20 bases separated the two germline ends. CDR1 MNHEY and CDR2 SMNVEV come from the germline V gene (reference sequence). CDR3 DNA: TGTGCCAGCAGTTTGTTCCCAGCCTGGCAGGGGCCCTACGAGCAGTACTTC. Encoded protein: CASSLFPAWQGPYEQYF.

The chain recombines TRBV5-1 with TRBJ1-1; D ambiguous. Trimming removed 2 bases at V and 4 bases at J, with 9 bases between. Germline-derived CDR1 and CDR2 are SGHRS and YFSETQ. The CDR3 length is 13 residues. Here the CDR3 DNA reads TGCGCCAGCAGCTTCCCGGGAGGCACTGAAGCTTTCTTT. Amino acid sequence: CASSFPGGTEAFF.

The chain combines TRBV7-9 with TRBJ2-2; TRBD2 is a possible D gene (6 bases). V gave up 4 bases and J gave up 4 bases, with 16 bases separating them. CDR3 length: 16 residues. Per germline, CDR1 SEHNR and CDR2 FQNEAQ (reference sequence). The CDR3 loop is CASSSGAGLSTGELFF. DNA for the CDR3: TGTGCCAGCAGCTCGGGTGCGGGGCTTAGCACCGGGGAGCTGTTTTTT.

This chain links TRBV7-2 with TRBJ1-2; D unresolved. Looked up from germline, CDR1 is SGHTA and CDR2 is FQGNSA. CDR3 size: 15 residues. The V gene lost 4 bases and the J gene lost 5 bases, with 17 bases spanning the gap. CDR3 protein: CASSSYGVGQYGYTF. The CDR3 DNA is TGTGCCAGCAGCTCTTACGGGGTCGGCCAGTATGGCTACACCTTC.

This clone was detected once. The chain joins TRBV5-6 to TRBJ2-7, with D perhaps matching TRBD2 (6 bases). Trimming removed 0 bases from V and 7 bases from J, with 17 bases in between. CDR1 is SGHDT, CDR2 YYEEEE, per germline. CDR3 size: 15 residues. CDR3 nucleotide sequence: TGTGCCAGCAGCTTGGGGAGGGTAGGGCGCCGGGAGCAGTACTTC. It codes for CASSLGRVGRREQYF.

This clone showed up just a few times. The chain recombines TRBV6-5 with TRBJ1-2; D possibly corresponds to TRBD1 (5 bases). Germline lookup yields CDR1 MNHEY and CDR2 SVGAGI. With 6 bases removed from V and 5 bases from J, the gap between germline ends came to 10 bases. The CDR3 has 12 residues. In DNA, the CDR3 is TGTGCCAGCAGCGACAGCGTTTATGGCTACACCTTC. Amino acid sequence: CASSDSVYGYTF.

The chain recombines TRBV5-1 with TRBJ2-7; 8 bases are shared with TRBD2. CDR1 is SGHRS, CDR2 YFSETQ, per germline. The CDR3 runs to 13 residues. J lost 6 bases, V lost 4 bases, and 6 bases had no gene match. The CDR3 DNA follows: TGCGCCAGCAGCAGGACTAGCAGCGCCGAGCAGTACTTC. This codes for CASSRTSSAEQYF.

This chain links TRBV7-9 with TRBJ2-1; 10 nucleotides agree with TRBD2. In germline, CDR1 is SEHNR, CDR2 FQNEAQ (reference sequence). Germline trimming cut 2 bases from V and 4 bases from J; bases unmatched to any gene: 5. The CDR3 covers 16 residues. The CDR3 sequence: CASSLQRLAGYNEQFF. For the CDR3, the DNA is TGTGCCAGCAGCTTACAGAGACTAGCGGGTTACAATGAGCAGTTCTTC.